These T cell receptor beta chains were read from a single sample in a study of memory CD4+ T cells and cytomegalovirus serostatus. Using immunoSEQ multiplex PCR, the repertoire was profiled, and TCRdb retains in-frame clones only, with some absent. The table records roughly 53,000 clones, 70% to 80% of them present only once. Sequences were obtained from memory CD4+ T cells from blood. The receptor set was obtained from an adult in good health and CMV-seronegative. Each CDR3 is given with its conserved first and last residue. A D gene is named only where the DNA matches it firmly. Clone size is stated in some rows and not others, as once, few, many or a class when expanded.

>TRBV5-1|.|.|TRBJ2-7
TGCGCCAGCAGCCTGTCGAGGGACGAGCAGTACTTC
CASSLSRDEQYF
>TRBV4-2|few|.|TRBJ1-1
TGTGCCAGCAGCCATCCCCAGGGGAACACTGAAGCTTTCTTT
CASSHPQGNTEAFF
>TRBV6-1|.|TRBD1|TRBJ1-5
TGTGCCAGCTTGTTGACAGGGGGCAATCAGCCCCAGCATTTT
CASLLTGGNQPQHF
>TRBV5-6|.|.|TRBJ2-1
TGTGCCAGCATCACTTGGGGAAGACCTTACAATGAGCAGTTCTTC
CASITWGRPYNEQFF
>TRBV10-3|.|.|TRBJ2-7
TGTGCCATCAGTAGAGACAGCTCTACCTACGAGCAGTACTTC
CAISRDSSTYEQYF
>TRBV7-9|few|.|TRBJ1-5
TGTGCCAGCAGCTTATCAGGGGTAGGTCAGCCCCAGCATTTT
CASSLSGVGQPQHF
>TRBV5-1|.|.|TRBJ2-7
TGCGCCAGCAGCTTGGGGGGGAGCTCCTACGAGCAGTACTTC
CASSLGGSSYEQYF
>TRBV19|.|TRBD1|TRBJ1-1
TGTGCCAGTCGCGGAAAAGGGACAGATGAAGCTTTCTTT
CASRGKGTDEAFF
>TRBV4-3|.|.|TRBJ1-2
TGCGCCAGCAGCCAAGATCTCATTAACTATGGCTACACCTTC
CASSQDLINYGYTF
>TRBV5-4|.|TRBD1|TRBJ2-7
TGTGCCAGCAGCTTGGGAGGGGGCCGGTACGAGCAGTACTTC
CASSLGGGRYEQYF
>TRBV6-1|few|TRBD1|TRBJ1-2
TGTGCCAGCAGTGAGGTCGAGACAGGGGTGGCTGGCTACACCTTC
CASSEVETGVAGYTF
>TRBV18|.|.|TRBJ1-1
TGTGCCAGCGGCGACAGAGCAAACACTGAAGCTTTCTTT
CASGDRANTEAFF
>TRBV28|.|.|TRBJ2-5
TGTGCCAGCAACTTAGGGGGGGGAAAGACCCAGTACTTC
CASNLGGGKTQYF
>TRBV18|.|.|TRBJ2-5
TGTGCCAGCTCACCAATGTACCGACCTGTCTCCGGGGAGACCCAGTACTTC
CASSPMYRPVSGETQYF
>TRBV7-2|.|TRBD2|TRBJ2-1
TGTGCCAGCAGCTCTACCGGGACTAGCCCTAATGAGCAGTTCTTC
CASSSTGTSPNEQFF
>TRBV5-4|.|TRBD2|TRBJ2-3
TGTGCCAGCAGCTCGGGGACTAACCCTAGCACAGATACGCAGTATTTT
CASSSGTNPSTDTQYF
>TRBV10-2|.|.|TRBJ1-1
TGCGCCAGCACCCCACGGGGGGCGCGATCTGAAGCTTTCTTT
CASTPRGARSEAFF
>TRBV7-3|.|.|TRBJ1-1
TGTGCCAGCAGCTTATCAGTGAACACTGAAGCTTTCTTT
CASSLSVNTEAFF
>TRBV25-1|.|.|TRBJ2-2
TGTGCCAGCAGTGATCCTCACTTCGGGGGTTCCGGGGAGCTGTTTTTT
CASSDPHFGGSGELFF
>TRBV7-3|.|.|TRBJ2-3
TGTGCCAGCAGCTTAAATCCCACCCCCACAGATACGCAGTATTTT
CASSLNPTPTDTQYF
>TRBV7-9|.|.|TRBJ1-1
TGTGCCAGCAGCTTATCCCCTATGAACACTGAAGCTTTCTTT
CASSLSPMNTEAFF
>TRBV28|.|.|TRBJ1-4
TGTGCCAGCAGTTTCTGGGACTTAACAACTAATGAAAAACTGTTTTTT
CASSFWDLTTNEKLFF
>TRBV10-3|few|.|TRBJ1-2
TGTGCCATCAGTGACAGGGGACCTAGGGATGGCTACACCTTC
CAISDRGPRDGYTF
>TRBV5-1|few|TRBD1|TRBJ1-1
TGCGCCAGCAGCTTCCGGGACAGCCTTGAAGCTTTCTTT
CASSFRDSLEAFF
>TRBV28|.|TRBD1|TRBJ2-5
TGTGCCAGCAGCCGAGGCCTACGGCAGGGGGAAGAGACCCAGTACTTC
CASSRGLRQGEETQYF
>TRBV7-9|.|.|TRBJ2-7
TGTGCCAGCAGCTTAGCGGGGGCGTGGGAGCAGTACTTC
CASSLAGAWEQYF
>TRBV4-1|.|.|TRBJ1-3
TGCGCCAGCAGCCATCTTGTTACAGCAGGCTCTGGAAACACCATATATTTT
CASSHLVTAGSGNTIYF
>TRBV5-5|.|.|TRBJ1-1
TGTGCCAGCAGCTTGAGGGTGGGGGACGCTTTCTTT
CASSLRVGDAFF
>TRBV9|.|.|TRBJ2-3
TGTGCCAGCAGCGTAGGCGGGAGCACAGATACGCAGTATTTT
CASSVGGSTDTQYF
>TRBV27|.|TRBD2|TRBJ2-2
TGTGCCAGCAGTTTGACTAGCGGTAACACCGGGGAGCTGTTTTTT
CASSLTSGNTGELFF
>TRBV5-6|.|.|TRBJ1-2
TGTGCCAGCAGCTTGAGCCAGGAGATCTTCTATGGCTACACCTTC
CASSLSQEIFYGYTF
>TRBV5-1|.|.|TRBJ2-7
TGCGCCAGCAGCTATCTTCAGGGGAACTACGAGCAGTACTTC
CASSYLQGNYEQYF
>TRBV19|few|.|TRBJ2-5
TGTGCCAGTAGTATCCAGGGGCAAGAGACCCAGTACTTC
CASSIQGQETQYF
>TRBV6-4|.|.|TRBJ2-3
TGTGCCAGCAGTGACTCGATAGCGTACACAGATACGCAGTATTTT
CASSDSIAYTDTQYF
>TRBV6-5|.|TRBD1|TRBJ1-2
TGTGCCTGGACACCTTCAGGGGGTGGCTACACCTTC
CAWTPSGGGYTF
>TRBV29-1|.|.|TRBJ1-2
TGCAGCGTCGACCCCCCTGGCTACACCTTC
CSVDPPGYTF
>TRBV10-3|.|TRBD2|TRBJ2-3
TGTGCCATCAGCGGCGGGTTTCTAAAGACTAGCGGCACAGATACGCAGTATTTT
CAISGGFLKTSGTDTQYF
>TRBV6-6|.|TRBD1|TRBJ1-6
TGTGCCAGCAGCCGAGCGGGACAGGGGAATTCACCCCTCCACTTT
CASSRAGQGNSPLHF
>TRBV2|.|TRBD2|TRBJ2-5
TGTGCCAGCAGGAAGACTAGCGGGAGCACACAAGAGACCCAGTACTTC
CASRKTSGSTQETQYF
>TRBV30|.|TRBD2|TRBJ2-3
TGTGCCTGGAGTTTAGCGGGGGTAGATACGCAGTATTTT
CAWSLAGVDTQYF
>TRBV2|.|TRBD1|TRBJ1-4
TGTGCCAGCAGTGAGGTCCAGGGGGGCGAAAAACTGTTTTTT
CASSEVQGGEKLFF
>TRBV7-8|few|TRBD1|TRBJ2-2
TGTGCCAGCAGCTCATCCCGGAACAGGGGAAACACCGGGGAGCTGTTTTTT
CASSSSRNRGNTGELFF
>TRBV7-2|.|.|TRBJ2-7
TGTGCCAGCAGACGGACTGACCTCTCCGAGCAGTACTTC
CASRRTDLSEQYF
>TRBV2|once|.|TRBJ1-1
TGTGCCAGCAGTAAAGGGGGAACTACAAAGAACACTGAAGCTTTCTTT
CASSKGGTTKNTEAFF
>TRBV5-1|.|TRBD2|TRBJ2-3
TGCGCCAGCAGAACAACGGGGGGTGCCACAGATACGCAGTATTTT
CASRTTGGATDTQYF
>TRBV28|.|.|TRBJ2-1
TGTGCCAGCAGGTCCATGGTGGTTGAGCAGTTCTTC
CASRSMVVEQFF
>TRBV7-2|once|TRBD2|TRBJ2-1
TGTGCCAGCAGCGTCCAGACTAGCGGGATCCCCAATGAGCAGTTCTTC
CASSVQTSGIPNEQFF
>TRBV2|.|.|TRBJ1-6
TGTGCCAGCAGTAAGTCGGGGGTATCTTCACCCCTCCACTTT
CASSKSGVSSPLHF
>TRBV18|.|.|TRBJ1-2
TGTGCCAGCTCACCAGGGCGGGACACCTATGGCTACACCTTC
CASSPGRDTYGYTF
>TRBV28|.|TRBD1|TRBJ2-7
TGTGCCAGCAGTTTAATACAGCCCGGGACAGGGTTTCTCTTC
CASSLIQPGTGFLF
>TRBV20-1|.|.|TRBJ1-2
TGCAGTGCTAGTAGGGGGGGCTACACCTTC
CSASRGGYTF
>TRBV19|.|TRBD2|TRBJ2-7
TGTGCCACCAGTGGGCTAGCGGGAGTCTACGAGCAGTACTTC
CATSGLAGVYEQYF